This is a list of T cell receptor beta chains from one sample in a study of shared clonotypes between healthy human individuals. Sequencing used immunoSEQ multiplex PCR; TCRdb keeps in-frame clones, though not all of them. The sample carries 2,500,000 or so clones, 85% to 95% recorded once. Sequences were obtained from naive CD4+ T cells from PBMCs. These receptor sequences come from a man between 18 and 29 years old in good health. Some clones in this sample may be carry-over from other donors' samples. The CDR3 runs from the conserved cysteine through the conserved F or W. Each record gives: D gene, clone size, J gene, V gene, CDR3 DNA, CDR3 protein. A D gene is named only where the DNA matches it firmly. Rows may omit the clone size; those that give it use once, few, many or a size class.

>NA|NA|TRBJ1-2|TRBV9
TGTGCCAGCAGCGTAGTGTCCACAGGGAACTATGGCTACACCTTC
CASSVVSTGNYGYTF
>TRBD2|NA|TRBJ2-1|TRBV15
TGTGCCACCAGCCCAGGACTAGCGGGCGACTACAATGAGCAGTTCTTC
CATSPGLAGDYNEQFF
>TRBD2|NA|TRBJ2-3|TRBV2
TGTGCCAGCAGTGACTTAGCGGGGAGCAGGGATACGCAGTATTTT
CASSDLAGSRDTQYF
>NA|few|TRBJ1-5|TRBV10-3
TGTGCCATCAGTGGGGACGGAAATCAGCCCCAGCATTTT
CAISGDGNQPQHF
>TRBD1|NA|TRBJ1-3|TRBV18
TGTGCCAGCTCACCGGACAGGGGAGGTGGAAACACCATATATTTT
CASSPDRGGGNTIYF
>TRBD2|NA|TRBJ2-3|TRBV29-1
TGCAGCGTTGACCCCTTAGGATCTAGCGGGATGGGAGATACGCAGTATTTT
CSVDPLGSSGMGDTQYF
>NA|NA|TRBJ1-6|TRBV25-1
TGTGCCAGCAGTGGACAACAGAATTCACCCCTCCACTTT
CASSGQQNSPLHF
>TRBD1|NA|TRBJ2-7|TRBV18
TGTGCCAGCTCAGATAGGATTGACAGGGGGCAGGGCGAGCAGTACTTC
CASSDRIDRGQGEQYF
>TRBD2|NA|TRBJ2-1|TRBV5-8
TGTGCCAGCAGCCGACCCCCCCTAGCGGCCAAAGGCAGTGAGCAGTTCTTC
CASSRPPLAAKGSEQFF
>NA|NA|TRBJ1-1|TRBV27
TGTGCCAGCAGTTTATATTCCACACGGATCGCGGACACTGAAGCTTTCTTT
CASSLYSTRIADTEAFF
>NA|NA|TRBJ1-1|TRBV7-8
TGTGCCAGCAGCTTAGTGGGGAACACTGAAGCTTTCTTT
CASSLVGNTEAFF
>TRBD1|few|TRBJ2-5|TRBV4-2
TGTGCCAGCAGCCAAGATCCCGGGACAGGGGGAAGGACCCAGTACTTC
CASSQDPGTGGRTQYF
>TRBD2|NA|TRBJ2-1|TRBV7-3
TGTGCCAGCAGCTTAACGCTAGCGGTGGATGAGCAGTTCTTC
CASSLTLAVDEQFF
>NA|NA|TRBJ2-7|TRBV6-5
TGTGCCAGCAGTTACGGTAGGGCTGGATTGTACGAGCAGTACTTC
CASSYGRAGLYEQYF
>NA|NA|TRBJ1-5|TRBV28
TGTGCCAGCAATCCCAGATCAGGGGTGGGGAGGGGCCCCCAGCATTTT
CASNPRSGVGRGPQHF
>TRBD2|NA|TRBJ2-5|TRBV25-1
TGTGCCAGTCCCCCGGGAGCTAGCGGGAGGGACCAAGAGACCCAGTACTTC
CASPPGASGRDQETQYF
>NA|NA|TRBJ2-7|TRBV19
TGTGCCAGTAGTATCCGGCAGTCCTACGAGCAGTACTTC
CASSIRQSYEQYF